This passage covers 19 T cell receptor beta chains from one sample sequenced in a study of cytomegalovirus exposure and HLA in healthy donors. Vbeta (60) and Jbeta (13) primers were used in the PCR. TCRdb's table, derived via immunoSEQ multiplex PCR, lists solely in-frame clones and lacks some. This sample has roughly 100,000 clones; approximately 80% occur once, and the top ten carry 1.3%. Sequencing was performed on PBMCs. The receptors stem from a man aged 25-45 years in good health and CMV-seronegative.

V gene TRBV7-9 combines with J gene TRBJ1-2, with a weak D call TRBD1 (5 bases). The CDR3 has 17 amino acids. The V gene lost 1 base and the J gene lost 2 bases, with 17 bases spanning the gap. Germline V gene lookup returns CDR1 SEHNR and CDR2 FQNEAQ (reference sequence). The CDR3, as DNA: TGTGCCAGCAGCTTAGTACCTCGAGACAGAACAAACTATGGCTACACCTTC. The encoded protein is CASSLVPRDRTNYGYTF.

The V call is TRBV28, the J call TRBJ2-7; the D is unclear. This CDR3 spans 14 amino acids. CDR1 is MDHEN, CDR2 SYDVKM, per germline. V was shortened by 6 bases and J by 9 bases, with 21 bases between the two germline ends. CDR3 protein: CASSTSTDGRGQYF. The CDR3 DNA is TGTGCCAGCAGCACCTCAACCGACGGAAGAGGGCAGTACTTC.

This clone appeared once. The chain has TRBV12-5 and TRBJ2-5; TRBD2 aligns across 14 bases. Germline CDR1 LGHNT, CDR2 FRNRAP. The CDR3 consists of 16 residues. After removal of 3 bases from V and 2 bases from J, the junction contained 2 bases not matched to a gene. The CDR3 DNA reads as TGTGCTAGTGGTTTAGGGACTAGCGGGAGTCAAGAGACCCAGTACTTC. As protein: CASGLGTSGSQETQYF. The whole variable domain, filled in from reference TRBV12-5 and TRBJ2-5, reads DARVTQTPRHKVTEMGQEVTMRCQPILGHNTVFWYRQTMMQGLELLAYFRNRAPLDDSGMPKDRFSAEMPDATLATLKIQPSEPRDSAVYFCASGLGTSGSQETQYFGPGTRLLVL.

This rearrangement joins TRBV2 to TRBJ1-2, with D unresolved. Trimming stripped 8 bases from V and 13 bases from J, with 23 bases between. The CDR3 covers 13 residues. Germline CDR1 is SNHLY and CDR2 is FYNNEI. This CDR3 is CASALGGIDHGTF. Here the CDR3 DNA reads TGTGCCAGCGCTCTGGGAGGGATCGATCATGGCACCTTC.

This clone showed up just a few times. The chain has TRBV4-1 and TRBJ1-1; tentative D call: TRBD1 (6 bases). V lost 0 bases to trimming and J lost 1 base, with 12 bases between them. The CDR3 runs to 16 residues. The germline V gene has CDR1 MGHRA and CDR2 YSYEKL. In DNA, the CDR3 is TGCGCCAGCAGCCAAGAATTGGGGGCACGGAACACTGAAGCTTTCTTT. Translation: CASSQELGARNTEAFF.

The J gene is TRBJ1-2, the V gene TRBV10-3; 11 bases are a match to TRBD1. CDR1 ENHRY and CDR2 SYGVKD come from the germline V gene. The CDR3 length is 15 residues. The V segment lost 6 bases and the J segment 6 bases; nucleotides outside the gene matches: 9. The CDR3 DNA is TGTGCCATCAGCACCCCGGACAGGGGGCCTGATGGCTACACCTTC. This codes for CAISTPDRGPDGYTF.

The chain joins TRBV28 to TRBJ2-7, with 8 bases fitting TRBD1. CDR3 length: 14 residues. In germline, CDR1 is MDHEN, CDR2 SYDVKM. The V segment lost 6 bases and the J segment 1 base; nucleotides outside the gene matches: 5. The CDR3 protein is CASSVQGVSYEQYF. The CDR3 nucleotides read TGTGCCAGCAGCGTACAGGGGGTTTCCTACGAGCAGTACTTC. Together with reference TRBV28 and TRBJ2-7, the CDR3 gives the full variable domain: DVKVTQSSRYLVKRTGEKVFLECVQDMDHENMFWYRQDPGLGLRLIYFSYDVKMKEKGDIPEGYSVSREKKERFSLILESASTNQTSMYLCASSVQGVSYEQYFGPGTRLTVT.

V gene TRBV19 combines with J gene TRBJ2-4, with 12 bases matching TRBD2. CDR1 is LNHDA, CDR2 SQIVND, per germline (reference sequence). V dropped 5 bases and J dropped 16; count of bases not matched to a gene: 6. CDR3 length equals 12 residues. The CDR3 region is CASSSGLAGSYF. The DNA of the CDR3 is TGTGCCAGTAGTTCCGGACTAGCGGGGTCCTACTTC. Based on the CDR3 plus reference TRBV19 and TRBJ2-4, the full variable domain is DGGITQSPKYLFRKEGQNVTLSCEQNLNHDAMYWYRQDPGQGLRLIYYSQIVNDFQKGDIAEGYSVSREKKESFPLTVTSAQKNPTAFYLCASSSGLAGSYFGAGTRLSVL.

The CDR3 region is CSVDLAGAGELFF. The DNA for the CDR3 is TGCAGCGTTGACCTAGCCGGGGCCGGGGAGCTGTTTTTT. The chain carries TRBV29-1 and TRBJ2-2; a weak D match, TRBD2 (5 bases). Germline V CDR1 and CDR2: SQVTM, ANQGSEA. Trimming took 3 bases from V and 6 from J, leaving 11 bases between them. This CDR3 has 13 amino acids.

This clone was seen a single time. The J gene is TRBJ1-2, the V gene TRBV29-1, with 7 positions matching TRBD1. The CDR3 extends over 13 amino acids. The V and J ends lost 6 bases and 7 bases, in that order; junction bases with no gene match: 11. Germline V gives CDR1 SQVTM, CDR2 ANQGSEA. CDR3 nucleotides: TGCAGCGTGGAAAGACAGGGCAGGGGTGGCTACACCTTC. It encodes CSVERQGRGGYTF.

The rearrangement joins TRBV6-5 to TRBJ2-7; D gene unclear. The length of the CDR3 is 14 residues. The V end lost 2 bases, the J end lost 3 bases, and 11 bases lay between the germline ends. Germline CDR1 is MNHEY and CDR2 is SVGAGI. The CDR3 loop reads CASSYGARDYEQYF. CDR3 DNA: TGTGCCAGCAGTTACGGAGCAAGAGACTACGAGCAGTACTTC.

The chain carries TRBV5-6 and TRBJ2-3; TRBD2 matches 9 bases. The CDR3 is 15 amino acids. Germline V lookup: CDR1 SGHDT, CDR2 YYEEEE. The trim removed 4 bases at V and 4 bases at J, leaving 7 bases unmatched. CDR3 nucleotides: TGTGCCAGCAGCGTGATCCTAGCGGGACCAGATACGCAGTATTTT. This gives the protein CASSVILAGPDTQYF.

In this sample, this clone turned up once. The chain joins TRBV7-9 to TRBJ2-7; weak D call: TRBD1 (6 bases). The CDR3 is 13 amino acids. Germline lookup yields CDR1 SEHNR and CDR2 FQNEAQ (reference sequence). With 1 base removed from V and 6 bases from J, the gap between germline ends came to 10 bases. CDR3 coding DNA: TGTGCCAGCAGCTTAGTGGGGGCGGCCGAGCAGTACTTC. Residues: CASSLVGAAEQYF.

This clone is judged medium-sized. This chain links TRBV5-6 with TRBJ2-7, with 8 positions matching TRBD2. This CDR3 spans 14 amino acids. Germline V gives CDR1 SGHDT, CDR2 YYEEEE. The V gene end was trimmed by 3 bases and the J gene end by 5 bases; junction bases not matched to a gene: 7. The CDR3 region has the DNA TGTGCCAGCAGCTGGGCGGGGGGAGGAAACGAGCAGTACTTC. Its protein product is CASSWAGGGNEQYF.

The rearrangement joins TRBV27 to TRBJ2-7; D is unclear. Germline values: CDR1 MNHEY, CDR2 SMNVEV (reference sequence). CDR3 length: 15 amino acids. V lost 5 bases and J lost 2, with 16 bases in between. CDR3 DNA: TGTGCCAGCAGTCTCGAGTGGTCACGGGCCTACGAGCAGTACTTC. Its translation is CASSLEWSRAYEQYF.

The CDR3 DNA reads TGTGCCAGTAGTCCACCTCAAGGACAGGACCCCGGGGGCTACACCTTC. It encodes CASSPPQGQDPGGYTF. V gene TRBV19 combines with J gene TRBJ1-2, with 7 bases matching TRBD1. The CDR3 length is 16 residues. Per germline, CDR1 LNHDA and CDR2 SQIVND (reference sequence). V lost 5 bases to trimming and J lost 8 bases; unmatched junction nucleotides: 17. Full variable domain (outside the CDR3, taken from reference TRBV19 and TRBJ1-2): DGGITQSPKYLFRKEGQNVTLSCEQNLNHDAMYWYRQDPGQGLRLIYYSQIVNDFQKGDIAEGYSVSREKKESFPLTVTSAQKNPTAFYLCASSPPQGQDPGGYTFGSGTRLTVV.

V is TRBV29-1 and J is TRBJ2-7; 9 bases are a match to TRBD2. Germline V gives CDR1 SQVTM, CDR2 ANQGSEA. The CDR3 has 13 amino acids. The junction had 6 bases not matched to a gene; V was cut back by 6 bases and J by 3 bases. The CDR3 DNA reads TGCAGCGTCTATAGCGGGAGCGGCTACGAGCAGTACTTC. This translates into CSVYSGSGYEQYF.

The chain links TRBV27 to TRBJ2-3; D gene uncertain. Germline values: CDR1 MNHEY, CDR2 SMNVEV (reference sequence). The CDR3 is made up of 13 amino acids. Trimming stripped 6 bases from V and 6 bases from J, with 13 bases between. The CDR3 DNA reads TGTGCCAGCAGCCTTATAGTTATGGATACGCAGTATTTT. Protein sequence: CASSLIVMDTQYF.

The rearrangement joins TRBV5-6 to TRBJ2-7; perhaps TRBD2 as D (7 bases). The V and J ends lost 0 bases and 1 base respectively, with 11 bases between them. Looked up from germline, CDR1 is SGHDT and CDR2 is YYEEEE. This CDR3 has 15 amino acids. The CDR3 sequence is CASSLGGGSSYEQYF. CDR3 nucleotides: TGTGCCAGCAGCTTGGGGGGGGGCAGTTCCTACGAGCAGTACTTC. The full variable domain, completed using reference TRBV5-6 and TRBJ2-7, is DAGVTQSPTHLIKTRGQQVTLRCSPKSGHDTVSWYQQALGQGPQFIFQYYEEEERQRGNFPDRFSGHQFPNYSSELNVNALLLGDSALYLCASSLGGGSSYEQYFGPGTRLTVT.